The 13 T cell receptor beta chains listed next were all sequenced from one sample in a study of CD8 T cells in Susac syndrome. Reverse transcription of roughly 0.45 to 1 ug RNA used random hexamers. Each CDR3 protein gets one entry after TCRdb re-called the immunoSEQ multiplex PCR reads with MiXCR. The data contain hundreds of thousands of distinct CDR3 sequences, roughly 93% of them singletons. Sequencing input: CD4+ T cells from PBMCs. Every receptor here comes from a human donor with multiple sclerosis.

This clonotype was detected once. As DNA, the CDR3 is TGTGCCAGCAGCTTAGGACAGGTGGCTTTCTTT. It codes for CASSLGQVAFF. The genes are TRBV7-9 and TRBJ1-1, with D possibly matching TRBD1 (6 bases). There are 11 residues in the CDR3. Germline values: CDR1 SEHNR, CDR2 FQNEAQ (reference sequence). The ends were cut back, 1 base at V and 11 bases at J, with 8 bases in the middle.

The chain joins TRBV9 to TRBJ2-1; the match to TRBD2 covers 10 bases. V shed 0 bases and J 4 bases; nucleotides not matched to a gene: 4. The CDR3 has 16 amino acids. CDR1 is SGDLS, CDR2 YYNGEE, per germline. The CDR3 bases are TGTGCCAGCAGCGTAGGAACTAGCGGGAAGTACAATGAGCAGTTCTTC. Amino acids: CASSVGTSGKYNEQFF.

This clonotype is a singleton in its sample. This rearrangement joins TRBV5-1 to TRBJ2-5; D may be TRBD1 or TRBD2 (5 bases each). The V gene lost 3 bases and the J gene lost 5 bases, with 11 bases spanning the gap. Germline values: CDR1 SGHRS, CDR2 YFSETQ. The CDR3 totals 13 residues. CDR3 region: CASSSLEGETQYF. The CDR3 DNA reads TGCGCCAGCAGCTCCCTAGAGGGGGAGACCCAGTACTTC.

The chain has TRBV5-1 and TRBJ1-2, with D perhaps TRBD1 (6 bases). Between the trimmed V and J ends, which lost 0 bases and 5 bases, there was a span of 14 bases. The CDR3 is made up of 15 amino acids. Germline V lookup: CDR1 SGHRS, CDR2 YFSETQ. CDR3 region: CASSLDLGQGYGYTF. CDR3 nucleotide sequence: TGCGCCAGCAGCTTGGATCTAGGGCAGGGGTATGGCTACACCTTC.

The V and J genes are TRBV7-9 and TRBJ2-3, with 9 bases identical to TRBD2. The CDR3 sequence is 17 residues long. Germline V lookup: CDR1 SEHNR, CDR2 FQNEAQ (reference sequence). V dropped 4 bases and J dropped 4; count of bases not matched to a gene: 12. CDR3 DNA sequence: TGTGCCAGCAGCTCCATGGCTAGCGGGACTGGAGCAGATACGCAGTATTTT. It codes for CASSSMASGTGADTQYF. Full variable domain (missing parts from reference TRBV7-9 and TRBJ2-3): DTGVSQNPRHKITKRGQNVTFRCDPISEHNRLYWYRQTLGQGPEFLTYFQNEAQLEKSRLLSDRFSAERPKGSFSTLEIQRTEQGDSAMYLCASSSMASGTGADTQYFGPGTRLTVL.

CDR3 nucleotide sequence: TGCAGCGTTGGAGGGGGACAGGGTCGTTCTTATGGCTACACCTTC. This gives the protein CSVGGGQGRSYGYTF. The rearrangement links TRBV29-1 to TRBJ1-2; TRBD1 matches 9 bases. CDR3 length: 15 residues. V gave up 4 bases and J gave up 5 bases; unmatched junction bases: 11. Germline V lookup: CDR1 SQVTM, CDR2 ANQGSEA.

The V gene is TRBV6-2 or TRBV6-3, the J gene TRBJ2-6, with D tentatively TRBD2 (5 bases). This CDR3 is built from 15 residues. Trimming removed 6 bases at V and 4 bases at J, with 13 bases between. Germline lookup yields CDR1 MNHEY and CDR2 SVGEGT. The CDR3 reads CASRTPTGGANVLTF. The CDR3 DNA sequence: TGTGCCAGCAGGACTCCGACGGGGGGGGCCAACGTCCTGACTTTC.

The chain links TRBV6-5 to TRBJ2-7, with 8 bases matching TRBD1. This CDR3 contains 15 residues. Germline values: CDR1 MNHEY, CDR2 SVGAGI. Trimming cost V 2 bases and J 3 bases; bases outside gene matches: 6. Here the CDR3 DNA reads TGTGCCAGCAGTTACCGGAGTGGACAGGGCTACGAGCAGTACTTC. Translated: CASSYRSGQGYEQYF.

The chain combines TRBV6-1 with TRBJ1-5; D call uncertain. The CDR3 length is 15 residues. Trimming left V 7 bases short and J 3 bases short, with 16 bases between. CDR1 and CDR2 from the germline V gene are MNHNS and SASEGT. The CDR3 spells CASIPFGGDNQPQHF. Written as DNA, the CDR3 is TGTGCCAGCATTCCGTTCGGCGGGGACAATCAGCCCCAGCATTTT.

The chain uses TRBV12-3 or TRBV12-4 and TRBJ1-2; a weak D match, TRBD1 (5 bases). V was pared by 1 base and J by 8 bases, with 8 bases between. The CDR3 loop spans 12 amino acids. The CDR3 coding sequence is TGTGCCAGCAGTTTAGTTGCAGGGGGCTACACCTTC. Protein product: CASSLVAGGYTF.

The J gene is TRBJ2-3, the V gene TRBV27; perhaps D is TRBD1 or TRBD2 (7 bases each). Trimming cost V 7 bases and J 3 bases, with 14 bases left between them. The CDR3 sequence is 14 residues long. Germline V gene sequence: CDR1 MNHEY, CDR2 SMNVEV (reference sequence). This CDR3 reads CASTGGALTDTQYF. The CDR3 DNA is TGTGCCAGCACAGGGGGGGCCCTGACAGATACGCAGTATTTT.

J is TRBJ1-2 and V is TRBV28, with D uncertain. Germline values: CDR1 MDHEN, CDR2 SYDVKM. The V gene lost 6 bases and the J gene lost 3 bases, with 17 bases spanning the gap. The CDR3 covers 15 residues. CDR3 sequence: CASRHHGDKHYGYTF. Written as DNA, the CDR3 is TGTGCCAGCAGACACCACGGCGACAAGCACTATGGCTACACCTTC.

This clonotype was seen just once. This chain connects TRBV3-1 to TRBJ2-5; 8 bases match TRBD1. The CDR3 consists of 16 residues. Germline assignment: CDR1 LGHDT and CDR2 YNNKEL (reference sequence). J was trimmed by 6 bases and V by 1 base; bases with no gene match: 10. CDR3 protein: CASSQGPGTGAQTQYF. CDR3 nucleotide sequence: TGTGCCAGCAGCCAAGGCCCCGGGACAGGAGCACAGACCCAGTACTTC.